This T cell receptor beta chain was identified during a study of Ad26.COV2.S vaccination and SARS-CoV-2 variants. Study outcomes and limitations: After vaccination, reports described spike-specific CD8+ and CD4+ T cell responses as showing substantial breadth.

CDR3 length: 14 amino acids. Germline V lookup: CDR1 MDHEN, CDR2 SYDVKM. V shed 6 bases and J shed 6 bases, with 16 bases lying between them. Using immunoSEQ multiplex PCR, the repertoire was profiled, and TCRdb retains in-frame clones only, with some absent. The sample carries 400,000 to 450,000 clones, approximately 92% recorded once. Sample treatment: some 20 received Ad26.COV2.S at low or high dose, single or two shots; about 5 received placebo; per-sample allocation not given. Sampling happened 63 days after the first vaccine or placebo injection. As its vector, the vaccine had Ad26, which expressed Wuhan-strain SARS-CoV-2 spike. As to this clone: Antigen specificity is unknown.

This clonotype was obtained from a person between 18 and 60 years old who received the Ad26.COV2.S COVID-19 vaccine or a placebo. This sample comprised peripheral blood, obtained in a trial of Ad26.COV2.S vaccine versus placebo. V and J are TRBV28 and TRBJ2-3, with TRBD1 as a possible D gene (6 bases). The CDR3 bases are TGTGCCAGCAGCCCCCAGGGGCAACGGGATACGCAGTATTTT. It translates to CASSPQGQRDTQYF. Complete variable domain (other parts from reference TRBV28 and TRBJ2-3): DVKVTQSSRYLVKRTGEKVFLECVQDMDHENMFWYRQDPGLGLRLIYFSYDVKMKEKGDIPEGYSVSREKKERFSLILESASTNQTSMYLCASSPQGQRDTQYFGPGTRLTVL.